Below, 21 T cell receptor beta chains from the same sample are listed, as sequenced in a study of blood T cell repertoires in COVID-19. The method was immunoSEQ multiplex PCR; TCRdb's version includes in-frame clones alone and lacks a portion of them. Here the sample spans 400,000 or so clones, around 87% being singletons. The sequenced sample consisted of PBMCs or T cells enriched from blood (not recorded which). These receptors were collected from a man in his forties in a cohort exposed to, infected with or recovered from COVID-19 (not recorded which).

The chain employs TRBV3-1 (or the pseudogene TRBV3-2) and TRBJ2-7; 7 positions match TRBD2. The CDR3 runs to 16 residues. The germline CDR1 and CDR2 sequences are LGHDT and YNNKEL (reference sequence). Losses at the gene ends were 1 base for V and 5 bases for J; bases not matched to a gene: 11. The CDR3 loop reads CASSQARNYAGDEQYF. CDR3 DNA sequence: TGTGCCAGCAGCCAAGCCCGTAACTATGCGGGAGACGAGCAGTACTTC.

V is TRBV18 and J is TRBJ2-3; TRBD2 is a possible D gene (6 bases). CDR1 KGHSH and CDR2 LQKENI come from the germline V gene. V shed 6 bases and J shed 0 bases, with 10 bases lying between them. This CDR3 comprises 14 residues. This CDR3 is CASSLASSTDTQYF. The DNA for the CDR3 is TGTGCCAGCTCCCTAGCGTCTAGCACAGATACGCAGTATTTT.

The chain carries TRBV27 and TRBJ1-3; 7 bases align to TRBD1. Losses at the gene ends were 0 bases for V and 4 bases for J; bases not matched to a gene: 6. The CDR3 is 16 amino acids. The V gene's germline CDR1 is MNHEY and CDR2 SMNVEV (reference sequence). CDR3 sequence: CASSLSGQLEGNTIYF. As DNA, the CDR3 is TGTGCCAGCAGTTTATCGGGACAGTTAGAGGGAAACACCATATATTTT.

The chain employs TRBV6-5 and TRBJ2-3; TRBD2 is a possible D gene (5 bases). The CDR3 is 14 residues long. V gave up 2 bases and J gave up 2 bases, with 8 bases separating them. From germline, CDR1 is MNHEY and CDR2 SVGAGI. CDR3 nucleotide sequence: TGTGCCAGCAGTTACGACGGGGTCACAGATACGCAGTATTTT. This codes for CASSYDGVTDTQYF.

The chain has TRBV28 and TRBJ2-5; unclear D gene. V gave up 4 bases and J gave up 4 bases, with 16 bases separating them. This CDR3 has 15 amino acids. Germline V gene data show CDR1 as MDHEN and CDR2 as SYDVKM. CDR3 nucleotide sequence: TGTGCCAGCAGTTCGCCGATGGTCAGTTCAGAGACCCAGTACTTC. This translates into CASSSPMVSSETQYF.

This sequence joins TRBV7-6 and TRBJ2-7; D may be TRBD1 (6 bases). V lost 5 bases and J 5 bases, leaving 13 bases between the germline ends. The germline V gene encodes CDR1 SGHVS and CDR2 FNYEAQ. There are 13 residues in the CDR3. The CDR3 sequence is CASSNRVSDEQYF. CDR3 sequence (DNA): TGTGCCAGCAGCAACAGGGTCTCGGACGAGCAGTACTTC.

The V and J genes are TRBV5-5 and TRBJ1-1, with 7 bases matching TRBD1. The CDR3 length is 16 residues. After removal of 2 bases from V and 0 bases from J, the junction contained 7 bases not matched to a gene. The V gene's germline CDR1 is SGHKS and CDR2 YYEKEE (reference sequence). CDR3 residues: CASSLQPGQMNTEAFF. CDR3 in DNA: TGTGCCAGCAGCTTACAACCGGGACAGATGAACACTGAAGCTTTCTTT.

This rearrangement joins TRBV5-8 to TRBJ1-1; no definite D call. Germline V lookup: CDR1 SGHTS, CDR2 YDEGEE. CDR3 size: 13 residues. V was cut by 2 bases and J by 0 bases, with 5 bases left in between. CDR3 DNA sequence: TGTGCCAGCAGCTTAACTTTGAACACTGAAGCTTTCTTT. Protein: CASSLTLNTEAFF.

The gene calls are TRBV30 and TRBJ1-4; D is uncertain. The germline CDR1 and CDR2 sequences are GTSNPN and SVGIG (reference sequence). The CDR3 covers 14 residues. Trimming took 3 bases from V and 0 from J, leaving 8 bases between them. CDR3 nucleotides: TGTGCCTGGAGCCTAGGAGCAACTAATGAAAAACTGTTTTTT. Protein sequence: CAWSLGATNEKLFF.

The chain combines TRBV4-1 with TRBJ2-7, with 9 bases identical to TRBD2. Germline trimming cut 4 bases from V and 3 bases from J; bases unmatched to any gene: 4. The CDR3 is made up of 14 amino acids. Germline V lookup: CDR1 MGHRA, CDR2 YSYEKL. The chain's CDR3 is CASSPGLANYEQYF. DNA of the CDR3: TGCGCCAGCAGCCCTGGACTAGCGAACTACGAGCAGTACTTC.

The V call is TRBV24-1, the J call TRBJ2-7, with D maybe TRBD2 (5 bases). CDR3 length equals 16 residues. Germline CDR1 reads KGHDR; CDR2 reads SFDVKD. V was cut by 3 bases and J by 0 bases, with 14 bases left in between. As DNA, the CDR3 is TGTGCCACCAGTGATGAGGAGGCTCCCTCCTCCTACGAGCAGTACTTC. Protein sequence: CATSDEEAPSSYEQYF.

V usage is TRBV18 and J usage is TRBJ2-7; D possibly corresponds to TRBD1 (6 bases). Germline loops: CDR1 KGHSH, CDR2 LQKENI. Trimming stripped 0 bases from V and 10 bases from J, with 16 bases between. The CDR3 loop spans 14 amino acids. Written as DNA, the CDR3 is TGTGCCAGCTCACCACCGAACGTTGGGGGCGAACAGTACTTC. This encodes CASSPPNVGGEQYF.

The chain couples TRBV19 to TRBJ2-1, with TRBD2 identical over 13 bases. There are 13 residues in the CDR3. With V trimmed by 5 bases and J by 10 bases, 2 bases remained unmatched. Germline CDR1 is LNHDA and CDR2 is SQIVND (reference sequence). CDR3 DNA: TGTGCCAGTAGTTGGACTAGCGGGAGAGAGCAGTTCTTC. As protein: CASSWTSGREQFF.

The J gene is TRBJ2-6, the V gene TRBV2; D might be TRBD2 (6 bases). This CDR3 region has 16 residues. Looked up from germline, CDR1 is SNHLY and CDR2 is FYNNEI. V shed 2 bases and J shed 1 base, with 9 bases lying between them. CDR3 sequence reads: CASSELGGSGANVLTF. In nucleotides, the CDR3 is TGTGCCAGCAGTGAATTGGGGGGATCTGGGGCCAACGTCCTGACTTTC. The whole variable domain, filled in from reference TRBV2 and TRBJ2-6, reads EPEVTQTPSHQVTQMGQEVILRCVPISNHLYFYWYRQILGQKVEFLVSFYNNEISEKSEIFDDQFSVERPDGSNFTLKIRSTKLEDSAMYFCASSELGGSGANVLTFGAGSRLTVL.

The chain joins TRBV28 to TRBJ1-1; possible D gene TRBD1, 6 bases. Trimming took 7 bases from V and 1 from J, leaving 13 bases between them. Germline V gives CDR1 MDHEN, CDR2 SYDVKM. CDR3 size: 14 residues. This CDR3 is CASIRTDANTEAFF. The CDR3 DNA sequence: TGTGCCAGCATTCGGACAGATGCGAACACTGAAGCTTTCTTT.

The chain recombines TRBV19 with TRBJ1-2; 7 bases agree with TRBD1. From germline, CDR1 is LNHDA and CDR2 SQIVND (reference sequence). This CDR3 region has 14 residues. Trimming at V came to 5 bases and at J to 2 bases, leaving 5 bases not matched to a gene. Here the CDR3 DNA reads TGTGCCAGTAGTCCCCCCAGGGGGAACTATGGCTACACCTTC. Its translation is CASSPPRGNYGYTF.

The chain carries TRBV24-1 and TRBJ2-7, with D perhaps matching TRBD1 (5 bases). Germline V gene sequence: CDR1 KGHDR, CDR2 SFDVKD. The CDR3 runs to 14 residues. Trimming removed 4 bases at V and 6 bases at J, with 15 bases between. The CDR3 here is CATSETGRGGEQYF. CDR3 DNA: TGTGCCACCAGTGAAACAGGTCGAGGTGGCGAGCAGTACTTC.

The chain carries TRBV5-4 and TRBJ2-1; D not certain. The V gene lost 0 bases and the J gene lost 0 bases, with 13 bases spanning the gap. Germline loops: CDR1 SGHNT, CDR2 YYREEE (reference sequence). This CDR3 comprises 17 residues. The CDR3 sequence is CASSLARSRSSYNEQFF. Here the CDR3 DNA reads TGTGCCAGCAGCTTGGCTCGATCACGTAGCTCCTACAATGAGCAGTTCTTC.

J is TRBJ1-3 and V is TRBV11-2, with a possible D match to TRBD1 (6 bases). There are 13 residues in the CDR3. Germline V gene lookup returns CDR1 SGHAT and CDR2 FQNNGV. With 6 bases removed from V and 9 bases from J, the gap between germline ends came to 15 bases. The CDR3 sequence: CASSRYRDGTIYF. As DNA, the CDR3 is TGTGCCAGCAGTCGATACAGGGATGGCACCATATATTTT.

V is TRBV3-1 (or the pseudogene TRBV3-2) and J is TRBJ1-3; no firm D call. Germline lookup yields CDR1 LGHDT and CDR2 YNNKEL (reference sequence). The CDR3 has 14 residues. V lost 4 bases to trimming and J lost 2 bases, with 9 bases between them. Written as DNA, the CDR3 is TGTGCCAGCAGCCTCCAACTGGCTGGAAACACCATATATTTT. As protein: CASSLQLAGNTIYF.

The chain combines TRBV5-1 with TRBJ1-1; no clear D. This CDR3 contains 13 residues. Trimming removed 2 bases from V and 2 bases from J, with 7 bases in between. CDR1 and CDR2 (germline): SGHRS, YFSETQ. The CDR3 nucleotides read TGCGCCAGCAGCTTACAGCCAAACACTGAAGCTTTCTTT. Its translation is CASSLQPNTEAFF.